The 20 T cell receptor beta chains reported below all come from one sample, sequenced in a study of T cell responses to AZD1222 COVID-19 vaccine. Profiled with immunoSEQ multiplex PCR; TCRdb holds only in-frame clones, not every one. The sample shows about 120,000 clones, around 89% of them seen only once. The specimen comprised peripheral blood, sampled on day 0 of AZD1222 vaccination. The receptors were sampled from an adult in good health.

The chain employs TRBV7-8 and TRBJ1-5, with a possible D match to TRBD1 (5 bases). V gave up 3 bases and J gave up 7 bases, with 16 bases separating them. CDR3 length equals 15 residues. Germline CDR1 reads SGHVS; CDR2 reads FQNEAQ. The CDR3 coding sequence is TGTGCCAGCAGCTTTGAACGGGACTTCGTGCAGCCCCAGCATTTT. It yields the protein CASSFERDFVQPQHF.

This rearrangement joins TRBV20-1 to TRBJ1-6; 7 positions agree with TRBD1. Germline values: CDR1 DFQATT, CDR2 SNEGSKA (reference sequence). Germline trimming cut 3 bases from V and 6 bases from J; bases unmatched to any gene: 8. The CDR3 has 15 amino acids. In DNA, the CDR3 is TGCAGTGCTAGTGAGCAGGGGGGGGGTAATTCACCCCTCCACTTT. Protein: CSASEQGGGNSPLHF.

The V call is TRBV28, the J call TRBJ2-5, with 8 bases that match TRBD1. The CDR3 sequence is 16 residues long. CDR1 and CDR2 (germline): MDHEN, SYDVKM. With 6 bases clipped from V and 5 bases from J, the junction kept 14 bases outside the gene matches. In nucleotides, the CDR3 is TGTGCCAGCAGCCTTCAGGGGGCCGCTAATACGGAGACCCAGTACTTC. The encoded protein is CASSLQGAANTETQYF.

The chain couples TRBV11-2 to TRBJ1-2; 8 bases match TRBD1. Germline V lookup: CDR1 SGHAT, CDR2 FQNNGV. The trim removed 1 base at V and 7 bases at J, leaving 8 bases unmatched. This CDR3 is built from 15 residues. CDR3 coding DNA: TGTGCCAGCAGCTTAGGCAGGGGGCTCTGGAGTGGCTACACCTTC. It yields the protein CASSLGRGLWSGYTF.

This clone was observed a handful of times. The rearrangement uses TRBV7-9 and TRBJ1-2; the D gene is possibly TRBD1 (5 bases). The germline V gene has CDR1 SEHNR and CDR2 FQNEAQ (reference sequence). V lost 6 bases and J 4 bases, leaving 12 bases between the germline ends. The CDR3 contains 13 residues. This chain's CDR3 is CASSPGTAYGYTF. The CDR3 DNA is TGTGCCAGCAGTCCCGGGACGGCCTATGGCTACACCTTC.

The chain uses TRBV7-9 and TRBJ2-5; no clear D gene. The CDR3 sequence is 15 residues long. Germline CDR1 is SEHNR and CDR2 is FQNEAQ (reference sequence). V lost 1 base and J 5 bases, leaving 14 bases between the germline ends. DNA of the CDR3: TGTGCCAGCAGCTTAGTACTCATGCGAGAGGAGACCCAGTACTTC. Protein: CASSLVLMREETQYF. The variable domain in full, completed from reference TRBV7-9 and TRBJ2-5, reads DTGVSQNPRHKITKRGQNVTFRCDPISEHNRLYWYRQTLGQGPEFLTYFQNEAQLEKSRLLSDRFSAERPKGSFSTLEIQRTEQGDSAMYLCASSLVLMREETQYFGPGTRLLVL.

The DNA of the CDR3 is TGCGCCAGCAGCTTGGGGGGACCGGGGACGGATACGCAGTATTTT. It yields the protein CASSLGGPGTDTQYF. The chain combines TRBV5-1 with TRBJ2-3; D might be TRBD1 or TRBD2, each matching 5 bases. V lost 0 bases to trimming and J lost 6 bases, with 14 bases between them. The CDR3 contains 15 residues. Germline values: CDR1 SGHRS, CDR2 YFSETQ.

The genes are TRBV6-2 or TRBV6-3 and TRBJ2-3; 8 nucleotides agree with TRBD2. The CDR3 loop spans 17 amino acids. Germline-derived CDR1 and CDR2 are MNHEY and SVGEGT. The J segment lost 2 bases and the V segment lost 1 base, leaving 8 bases of the junction unmatched. CDR3 region: CASSYLPSGGSTDTQYF. Here the CDR3 DNA reads TGTGCCAGCAGTTACTTGCCGAGCGGGGGTTCCACAGATACGCAGTATTTT.

The chain is built from TRBV10-3 and TRBJ1-3; D unclear. The CDR3 loop spans 15 amino acids. Germline CDR1 reads ENHRY; CDR2 reads SYGVKD. Trimming stripped 5 bases from V and 0 bases from J, with 11 bases between. The CDR3: CAISSPRGSGNTIYF. In nucleotides, the CDR3 is TGTGCCATCAGTAGTCCGCGGGGCTCTGGAAACACCATATATTTT.

The rearrangement joins TRBV7-9 to TRBJ1-2, with D unclear. Germline loops: CDR1 SEHNR, CDR2 FQNEAQ (reference sequence). The CDR3 totals 13 residues. Trimming removed 4 bases from V and 4 bases from J, with 10 bases in between. The CDR3 loop reads CASSSQELYGYTF. The CDR3 nucleotides are TGTGCCAGCAGCTCGCAGGAGCTCTATGGCTACACCTTC. The complete variable domain, with remaining parts taken from reference TRBV7-9 and TRBJ1-2, reads DTGVSQNPRHKITKRGQNVTFRCDPISEHNRLYWYRQTLGQGPEFLTYFQNEAQLEKSRLLSDRFSAERPKGSFSTLEIQRTEQGDSAMYLCASSSQELYGYTFGSGTRLTVV.

This chain links TRBV5-1 with TRBJ2-3; D not resolved. V was cut by 0 bases and J by 0 bases, with 2 bases left in between. Germline V gene lookup returns CDR1 SGHRS and CDR2 YFSETQ. This CDR3 region has 13 residues. The CDR3: CASSLGSTDTQYF. The CDR3 DNA is TGCGCCAGCAGCTTGGGCAGCACAGATACGCAGTATTTT.

This clone has more than one count but fewer than ten. The chain employs TRBV6-5 and TRBJ1-6; D not certain. Germline lookup yields CDR1 MNHEY and CDR2 SVGAGI. This CDR3 is 15 amino acids long. Between the trimmed V and J ends, which lost 6 bases and 6 bases, there was a span of 15 bases. The CDR3: CASRKPGVSNSPLHF. In DNA, the CDR3 is TGTGCCAGCAGAAAACCGGGAGTTAGTAATTCACCCCTCCACTTT.

This clone was detected a few times. The genes are TRBV7-6 and TRBJ2-5; TRBD1 matches at 10 bases. The germline gives CDR1 SGHVS, CDR2 FNYEAQ. The V and J ends lost 1 base and 1 base, in that order; junction bases with no gene match: 3. The CDR3 has 16 amino acids. As DNA, the CDR3 is TGTGCCAGCAGCTTAGAAAGGACAGGGGGCCAAGAGACCCAGTACTTC. Its translation is CASSLERTGGQETQYF.

The chain uses TRBV12-3 or TRBV12-4 and TRBJ2-2, with TRBD1 matching 7 bases. Trimming took 10 bases from V and 1 from J; bases not matched to a gene: 3. The CDR3 length is 13 residues. CDR3 residues: CATQGLNTGELFF. The CDR3, as DNA: TGTGCCACACAGGGGTTGAACACCGGGGAGCTGTTTTTT.

J is TRBJ1-4 and V is TRBV7-2; D is perhaps TRBD1 (6 bases). CDR1 is SGHTA and CDR2 is FQGNSA in the germline V gene. This CDR3 spans 16 amino acids. V lost 1 base to trimming and J lost 6 bases, with 15 bases between them. The CDR3: CASSLGTGATHEKLFF. CDR3 nucleotides: TGTGCCAGCAGCTTAGGTACGGGGGCTACCCATGAAAAACTGTTTTTT.

The rearrangement joins TRBV7-2 to TRBJ1-5; D gene ambiguous. V shed 2 bases and J shed 4 bases, with 6 bases lying between them. Germline CDR1 and CDR2: SGHTA and FQGNSA. The CDR3 is 13 residues long. The CDR3 DNA follows: TGTGCCAGCAGCTTAAGGCAGAATCAGCCCCAGCATTTT. This translates into CASSLRQNQPQHF.

Concerning this clone: In the same sample, other DNA sequences code for this CDR3. The gene calls are TRBV7-9 and TRBJ1-6; D is ambiguous. CDR3 length: 12 residues. Germline CDR1 is SEHNR and CDR2 is FQNEAQ (reference sequence). V was trimmed by 1 base and J by 7 bases, leaving 2 bases between them. CDR3 region: CASSLVNSPLHF. The CDR3 DNA sequence: TGTGCCAGCAGCTTAGTCAATTCACCCCTCCACTTT.

This chain connects TRBV11-2 to TRBJ1-6; 9 bases map to TRBD1. V dropped 4 bases and J dropped 0; count of bases not matched to a gene: 7. The CDR3 spans 18 residues. CDR1 SGHAT and CDR2 FQNNGV come from the germline V gene. This chain's CDR3 is CASSSTGGESSYNSPLHF. The CDR3 nucleotides are TGTGCCAGCAGCTCAACAGGGGGCGAAAGCTCCTATAATTCACCCCTCCACTTT. The complete variable domain, with remaining parts taken from reference TRBV11-2 and TRBJ1-6, reads EAGVAQSPRYKIIEKRQSVAFWCNPISGHATLYWYQQILGQGPKLLIQFQNNGVVDDSQLPKDRFSAERLKGVDSTLKIQPAKLEDSAVYLCASSSTGGESSYNSPLHFGNGTRLTVT.

The chain combines TRBV5-4 with TRBJ2-2, with D possibly called TRBD1 or TRBD2 (5 bases each). CDR3 length: 14 residues. V lost 2 bases and J lost 5, with 10 bases in between. Per germline, CDR1 SGHNT and CDR2 YYREEE (reference sequence). The CDR3 bases are TGTGCCAGCAGCTTAGGGACGCAAACCGGGGAGCTGTTTTTT. Translation: CASSLGTQTGELFF.

The CDR3 bases are TGCGCCAGCAGCGTCAGCGGGGGGTTCACAGATACGCAGTATTTT. Protein: CASSVSGGFTDTQYF. The chain has TRBV4-3 and TRBJ2-3; TRBD2 aligns across 9 bases. Losses at the gene ends were 5 bases for V and 2 bases for J; bases not matched to a gene: 5. The CDR3 has 15 residues. Looked up from germline, CDR1 is LGHNA and CDR2 is YSLEER.